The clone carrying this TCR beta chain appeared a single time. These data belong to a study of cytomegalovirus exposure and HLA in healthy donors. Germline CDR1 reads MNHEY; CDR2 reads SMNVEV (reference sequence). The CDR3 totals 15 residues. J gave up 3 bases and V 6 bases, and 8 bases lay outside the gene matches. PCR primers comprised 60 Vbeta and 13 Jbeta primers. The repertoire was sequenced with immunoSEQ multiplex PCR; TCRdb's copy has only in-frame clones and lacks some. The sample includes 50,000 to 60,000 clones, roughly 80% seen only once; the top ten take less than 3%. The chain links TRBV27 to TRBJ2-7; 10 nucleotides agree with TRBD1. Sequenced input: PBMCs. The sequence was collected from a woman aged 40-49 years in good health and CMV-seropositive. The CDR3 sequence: CASRRAGTGVYEQYF. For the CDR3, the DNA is TGTGCCAGCAGGCGGGCCGGGACAGGGGTCTACGAGCAGTACTTC.